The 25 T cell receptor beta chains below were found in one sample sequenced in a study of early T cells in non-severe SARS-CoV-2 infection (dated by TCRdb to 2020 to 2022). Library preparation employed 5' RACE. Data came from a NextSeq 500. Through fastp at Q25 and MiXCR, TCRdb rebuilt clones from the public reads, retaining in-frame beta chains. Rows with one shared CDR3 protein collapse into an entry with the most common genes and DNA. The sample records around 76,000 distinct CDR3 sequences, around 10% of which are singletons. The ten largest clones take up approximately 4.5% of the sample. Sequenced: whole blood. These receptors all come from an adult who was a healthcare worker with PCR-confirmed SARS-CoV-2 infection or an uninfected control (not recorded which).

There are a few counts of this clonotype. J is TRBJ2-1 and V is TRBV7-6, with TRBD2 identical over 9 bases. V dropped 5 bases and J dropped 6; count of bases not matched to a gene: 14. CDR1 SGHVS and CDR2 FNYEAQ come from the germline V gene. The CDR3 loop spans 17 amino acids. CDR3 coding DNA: TGTGCCAGCAGCCATCCCACTGCTAGCGGGGTAATCAATGAGCAGTTCTTC. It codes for CASSHPTASGVINEQFF.

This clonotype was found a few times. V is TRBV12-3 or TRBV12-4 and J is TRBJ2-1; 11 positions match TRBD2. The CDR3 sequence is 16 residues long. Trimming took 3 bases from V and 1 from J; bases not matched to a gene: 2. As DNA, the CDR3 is TGTGCCAGCAGTTTGGGGACTAGCGGATCCTACAATGAGCAGTTCTTC. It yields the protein CASSLGTSGSYNEQFF.

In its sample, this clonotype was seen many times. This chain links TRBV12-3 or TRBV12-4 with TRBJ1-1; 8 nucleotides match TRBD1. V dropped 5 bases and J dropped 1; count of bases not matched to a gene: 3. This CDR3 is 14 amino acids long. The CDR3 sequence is CASSHRGGNTEAFF. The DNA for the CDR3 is TGTGCCAGCAGTCACAGGGGGGGGAACACTGAAGCTTTCTTT.

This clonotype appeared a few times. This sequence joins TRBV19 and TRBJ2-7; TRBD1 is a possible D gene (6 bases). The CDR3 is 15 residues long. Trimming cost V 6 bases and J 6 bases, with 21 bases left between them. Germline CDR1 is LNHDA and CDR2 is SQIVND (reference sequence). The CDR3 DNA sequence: TGTGCCAGTAGGAGGGTTAGGGGACACCTTACCGAGCAGTACTTC. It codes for CASRRVRGHLTEQYF.

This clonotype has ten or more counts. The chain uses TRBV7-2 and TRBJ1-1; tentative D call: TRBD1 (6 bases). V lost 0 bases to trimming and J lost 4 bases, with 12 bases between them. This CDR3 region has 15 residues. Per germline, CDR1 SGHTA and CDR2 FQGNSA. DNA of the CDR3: TGTGCCAGCAGCTTAGCGGTAGGGGGGAGCACTGAAGCTTTCTTT. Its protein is CASSLAVGGSTEAFF. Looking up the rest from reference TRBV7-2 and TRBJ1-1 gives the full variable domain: GAGVSQSPSNKVTEKGKDVELRCDPISGHTALYWYRQSLGQGLEFLIYFQGNSAPDKSGLPSDRFSAERTGGSVSTLTIQRTQQEDSAVYLCASSLAVGGSTEAFFGQGTRLTVV.

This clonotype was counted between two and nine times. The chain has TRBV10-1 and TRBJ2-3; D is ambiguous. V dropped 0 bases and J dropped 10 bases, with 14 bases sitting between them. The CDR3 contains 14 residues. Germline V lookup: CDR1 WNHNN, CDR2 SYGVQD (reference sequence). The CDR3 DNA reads TGCGCCAGCAGTGAGTCGATCTTGCTCTACCCGCAGTATTTT. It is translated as CASSESILLYPQYF.

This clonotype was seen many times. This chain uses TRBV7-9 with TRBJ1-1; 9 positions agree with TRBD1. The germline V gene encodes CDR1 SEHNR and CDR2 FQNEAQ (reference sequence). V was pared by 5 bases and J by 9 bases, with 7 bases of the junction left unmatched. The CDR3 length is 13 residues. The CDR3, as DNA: TGTGCCAGCAGCAGCGGGACAGGGATTAAAGCTTTCTTT. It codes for CASSSGTGIKAFF.

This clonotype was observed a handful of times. The CDR3: CASSQDQGRLAFF. The DNA of the CDR3 is TGTGCCAGCAGCCAAGATCAGGGGAGATTGGCTTTCTTT. The gene calls are TRBV3-1 and TRBJ1-1; TRBD1 is a possible D gene (6 bases). CDR1 and CDR2 (germline): LGHDT, YNNKEL (reference sequence). The CDR3 has 13 residues. Trimming cost V 0 bases and J 11 bases, with 13 bases left between them.

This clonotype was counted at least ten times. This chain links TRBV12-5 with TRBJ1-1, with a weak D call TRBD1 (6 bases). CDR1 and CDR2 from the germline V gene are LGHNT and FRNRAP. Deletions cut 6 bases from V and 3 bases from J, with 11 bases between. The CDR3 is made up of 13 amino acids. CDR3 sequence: CASGVPGDTEAFF. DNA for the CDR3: TGTGCTAGTGGAGTTCCAGGGGACACTGAAGCTTTCTTT.

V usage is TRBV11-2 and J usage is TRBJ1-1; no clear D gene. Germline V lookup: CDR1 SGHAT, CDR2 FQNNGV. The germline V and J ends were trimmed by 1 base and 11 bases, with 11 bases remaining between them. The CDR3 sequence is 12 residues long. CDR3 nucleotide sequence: TGTGCCAGCAGCTTAGGGGTGCGGGAGGCTTTCTTT. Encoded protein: CASSLGVREAFF.

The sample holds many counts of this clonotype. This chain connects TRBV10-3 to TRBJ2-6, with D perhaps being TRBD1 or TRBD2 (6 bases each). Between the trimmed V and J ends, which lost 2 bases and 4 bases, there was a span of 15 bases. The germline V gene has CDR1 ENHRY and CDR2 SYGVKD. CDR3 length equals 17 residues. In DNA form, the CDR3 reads TGTGCCATCAGTGAGCCTAGGGGGGTTTCAGGGGCCAACGTCCTGACTTTC. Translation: CAISEPRGVSGANVLTF.

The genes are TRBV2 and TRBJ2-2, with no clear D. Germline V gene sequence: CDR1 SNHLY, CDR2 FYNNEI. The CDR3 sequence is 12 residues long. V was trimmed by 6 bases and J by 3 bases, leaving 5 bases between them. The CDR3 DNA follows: TGTGCCAGCAGATGGGACACCGGGGAGCTGTTTTTT. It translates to CASRWDTGELFF.

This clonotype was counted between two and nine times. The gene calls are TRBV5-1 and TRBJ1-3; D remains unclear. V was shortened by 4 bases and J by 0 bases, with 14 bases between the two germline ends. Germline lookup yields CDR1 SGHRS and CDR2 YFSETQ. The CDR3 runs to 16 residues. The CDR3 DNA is TGCGCCAGCAGCCGAGCTTATGGTCCCTCTGGAAACACCATATATTTT. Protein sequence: CASSRAYGPSGNTIYF.

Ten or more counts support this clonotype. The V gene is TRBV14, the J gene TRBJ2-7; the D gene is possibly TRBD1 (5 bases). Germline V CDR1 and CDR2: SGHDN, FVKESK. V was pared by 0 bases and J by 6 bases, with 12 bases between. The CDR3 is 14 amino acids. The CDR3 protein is CASSQETGVLEQYF. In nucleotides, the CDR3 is TGTGCCAGCAGCCAAGAAACAGGTGTCCTCGAGCAGTACTTC.

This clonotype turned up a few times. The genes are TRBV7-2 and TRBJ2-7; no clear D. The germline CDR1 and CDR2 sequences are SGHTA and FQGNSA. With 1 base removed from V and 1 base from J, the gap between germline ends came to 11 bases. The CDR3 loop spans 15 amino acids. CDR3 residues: CASSLEVAFSYEQYF. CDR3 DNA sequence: TGTGCCAGCAGCTTAGAGGTGGCGTTTTCCTACGAGCAGTACTTC.

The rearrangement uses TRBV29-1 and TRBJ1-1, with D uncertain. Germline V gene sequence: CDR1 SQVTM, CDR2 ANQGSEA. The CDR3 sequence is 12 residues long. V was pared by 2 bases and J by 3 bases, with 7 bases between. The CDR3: CSVEITDTEAFF. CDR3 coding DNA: TGCAGCGTTGAAATAACGGACACTGAAGCTTTCTTT.

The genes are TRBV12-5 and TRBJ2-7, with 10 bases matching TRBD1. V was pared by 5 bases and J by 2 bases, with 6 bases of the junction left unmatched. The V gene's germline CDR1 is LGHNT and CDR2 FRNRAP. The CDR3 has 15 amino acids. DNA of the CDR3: TGTGCTAGTGGTCCGAGGGACAGGGGCACCTACGAGCAGTACTTC. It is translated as CASGPRDRGTYEQYF.

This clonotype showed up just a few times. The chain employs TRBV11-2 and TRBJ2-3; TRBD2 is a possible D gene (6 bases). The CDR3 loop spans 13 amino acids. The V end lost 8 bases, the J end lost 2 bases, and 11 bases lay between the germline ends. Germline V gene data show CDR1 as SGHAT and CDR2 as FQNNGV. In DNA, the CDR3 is TGTGCCAGCGGCCAGGACTACACAGATACGCAGTATTTT. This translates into CASGQDYTDTQYF.

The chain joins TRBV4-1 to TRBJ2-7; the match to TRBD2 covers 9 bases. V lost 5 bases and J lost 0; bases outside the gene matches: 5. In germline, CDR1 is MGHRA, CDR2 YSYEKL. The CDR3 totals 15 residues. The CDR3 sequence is CASSVAGESSYEQYF. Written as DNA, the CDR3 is TGCGCCAGCAGCGTAGCGGGGGAAAGCTCCTACGAGCAGTACTTC.

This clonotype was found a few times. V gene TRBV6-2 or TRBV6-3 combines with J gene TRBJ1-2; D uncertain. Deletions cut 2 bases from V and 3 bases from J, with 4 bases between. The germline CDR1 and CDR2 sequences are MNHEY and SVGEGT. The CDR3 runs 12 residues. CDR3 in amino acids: CASSYVHYGYTF. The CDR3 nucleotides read TGTGCCAGCAGTTACGTACACTATGGCTACACCTTC.

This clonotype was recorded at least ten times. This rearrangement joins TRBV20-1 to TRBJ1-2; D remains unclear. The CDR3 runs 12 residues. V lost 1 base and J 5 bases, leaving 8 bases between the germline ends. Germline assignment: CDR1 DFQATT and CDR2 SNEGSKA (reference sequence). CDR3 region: CSARGTDYGYTF. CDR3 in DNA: TGCAGTGCTAGAGGGACGGATTATGGCTACACCTTC.

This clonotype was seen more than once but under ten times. CDR3 nucleotide sequence: TGCAGCGTTGAAGCGGGGGAAGATGGCTACACCTTC. Its protein is CSVEAGEDGYTF. The J gene is TRBJ1-2, the V gene TRBV29-1; D is perhaps TRBD1 (5 bases). Trimming left V 1 base short and J 6 bases short, with 9 bases between. The germline CDR1 and CDR2 sequences are SQVTM and ANQGSEA. This CDR3 contains 12 residues.

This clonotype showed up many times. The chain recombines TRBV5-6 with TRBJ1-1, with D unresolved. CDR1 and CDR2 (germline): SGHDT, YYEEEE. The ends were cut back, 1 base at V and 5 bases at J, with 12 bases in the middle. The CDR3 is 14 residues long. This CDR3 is CASSLRVIETEAFF. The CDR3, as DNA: TGTGCCAGCAGCTTGAGGGTCATCGAGACTGAAGCTTTCTTT.

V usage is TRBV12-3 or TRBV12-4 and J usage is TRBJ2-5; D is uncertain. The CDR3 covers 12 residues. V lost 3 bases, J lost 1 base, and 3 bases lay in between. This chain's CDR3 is CASSFIQETQYF. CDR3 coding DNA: TGTGCCAGCAGTTTTATCCAAGAGACCCAGTACTTC.

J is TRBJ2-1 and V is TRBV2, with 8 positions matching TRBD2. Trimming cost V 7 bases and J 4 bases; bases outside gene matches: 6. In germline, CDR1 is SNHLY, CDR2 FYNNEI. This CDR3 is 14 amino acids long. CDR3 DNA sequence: TGTGCCAGCAAGAAGGCTAGCGGGTACAATGAGCAGTTCTTC. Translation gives CASKKASGYNEQFF.